Given below is one T cell receptor beta chain in context. The record originates from a study of T cell changes during pregnancy in multiple sclerosis. Clones were read by immunoSEQ multiplex PCR, and TCRdb kept only the in-frame ones, dropping some. The repertoire holds around 99,000 clones, with about 92% as singletons. The CDR3 contains 14 residues. With V trimmed by 1 base and J by 15 bases, 11 bases remained unmatched. The V gene's germline CDR1 is LNHNV and CDR2 YYDKDF (reference sequence). The sequenced sample was peripheral blood, obtained in the first trimester of pregnancy. The V and J genes are TRBV15 and TRBJ2-1; 8 bases align to TRBD2. The sequence came from a female donor with multiple sclerosis, enrolled in a pregnancy study. DNA for the CDR3: TGTGCCACCAGCAGAGGTCCTCGAGCGGGAGTTGTGTTCTTC. Translated: CATSRGPRAGVVFF.